A selection of T cell receptor beta chains follows, all from one sample in a study of blood T cell repertoires in COVID-19. Some clones are missing from TCRdb's copy, which holds only in-frame ones; the method was immunoSEQ multiplex PCR. The top ten clones hold 10% to 11% of a sample with about 180,000 clones, 80% to 90% of them seen once. The material sequenced was peripheral blood. The receptors originated from a human donor with active or convalescent COVID-19. The donor label of this sample is uncertain. The CDR3 runs from the conserved cysteine through the conserved F or W. Each record gives: J gene, CDR3 length, clone size, V gene, D gene, CDR3 DNA, CDR3 protein. D genes are given only for firm matches. Rows may omit the clone size; those that give it use once, few, many or a size class.

J gene: TRBJ2-2
CDR3 length: 18
clone size: few
V gene: TRBV7-9
D gene: -
CDR3 DNA: TGTGCCAGCAGCTCTAACAGTGGCAATCGGAGGTTTACCGGGGAGCTGTTTTTT
CDR3 protein: CASSSNSGNRRFTGELFF

J gene: TRBJ2-7
CDR3 length: 14
clone size: -
V gene: TRBV6-6
D gene: -
CDR3 DNA: TGTGCCAGCAGTGATACGGGACACTACTACGAGCAGTACTTC
CDR3 protein: CASSDTGHYYEQYF

J gene: TRBJ2-3
CDR3 length: 14
clone size: -
V gene: TRBV5-6
D gene: TRBD1
CDR3 DNA: TGTGCCAGCAGCAAGGACAGGGGGCTGGATACGCAGTATTTT
CDR3 protein: CASSKDRGLDTQYF

J gene: TRBJ2-5
CDR3 length: 14
clone size: -
V gene: TRBV7-8
D gene: -
CDR3 DNA: TGTGCCAGCAGCTCCCACAAATACCAAGAGACCCAGTACTTC
CDR3 protein: CASSSHKYQETQYF

J gene: TRBJ2-1
CDR3 length: 15
clone size: -
V gene: TRBV3-1/TRBV3-2
D gene: TRBD2
CDR3 DNA: TGTGCCAGCAGCCAAGCCGGCGGGAGGGGCAATGAGCAGTTCTTC
CDR3 protein: CASSQAGGRGNEQFF

J gene: TRBJ2-7
CDR3 length: 15
clone size: few
V gene: TRBV11-3
D gene: TRBD2
CDR3 DNA: TGTGCCAGCAGCTTAGGGCGCGGGAGCTCCTACGAGCAGTACTTC
CDR3 protein: CASSLGRGSSYEQYF

J gene: TRBJ2-7
CDR3 length: 15
clone size: once
V gene: TRBV30
D gene: TRBD2
CDR3 DNA: TGTGCCTGGAGCCACGGGGGGAGTAGCGGGGGACAGCAGTACTTC
CDR3 protein: CAWSHGGSSGGQQYF

J gene: TRBJ2-1
CDR3 length: 14
clone size: -
V gene: TRBV11-3
D gene: TRBD2
CDR3 DNA: TGTGCCAACCTCCCAAGCGGGAGTGACAATGAGCAGTTCTTC
CDR3 protein: CANLPSGSDNEQFF

J gene: TRBJ2-7
CDR3 length: 14
clone size: -
V gene: TRBV5-5
D gene: -
CDR3 DNA: TGTGCCAGCAGCTTGGGCCAGGGGTTTTACGAGCAGTACTTC
CDR3 protein: CASSLGQGFYEQYF

J gene: TRBJ2-3
CDR3 length: 18
clone size: -
V gene: TRBV28
D gene: TRBD2
CDR3 DNA: TGTGCCAGCAGTTTAGGGTACCCTAGCGGGAGGGCCCCAGATACGCAGTATTTT
CDR3 protein: CASSLGYPSGRAPDTQYF

J gene: TRBJ2-3
CDR3 length: 14
clone size: -
V gene: TRBV5-1
D gene: TRBD2
CDR3 DNA: TGCGCCAGCAGCTCGACTAGCGGCACAGATACGCAGTATTTT
CDR3 protein: CASSSTSGTDTQYF

J gene: TRBJ1-2
CDR3 length: 13
clone size: -
V gene: TRBV30
D gene: TRBD1
CDR3 DNA: TGTGCCTGGGGGGACAGGGGGCTGGGAGGCTACACCTTC
CDR3 protein: CAWGDRGLGGYTF

J gene: TRBJ1-2
CDR3 length: 17
clone size: -
V gene: TRBV7-3
D gene: TRBD1
CDR3 DNA: TGTGCCAGCAGCTTATACGGGGGACAGAACTTTAACTATGGCTACACCTTC
CDR3 protein: CASSLYGGQNFNYGYTF

J gene: TRBJ2-7
CDR3 length: 13
clone size: -
V gene: TRBV11-3
D gene: -
CDR3 DNA: TGTGCCAGCAGTAAAGGCCGGGGTTACGAGCAGTACTTC
CDR3 protein: CASSKGRGYEQYF

J gene: TRBJ2-3
CDR3 length: 15
clone size: -
V gene: TRBV9
D gene: -
CDR3 DNA: TGTGCCAGCAGCAAAGCGAGCGGGAGCACAGATACGCAGTATTTT
CDR3 protein: CASSKASGSTDTQYF

J gene: TRBJ2-1
CDR3 length: 15
clone size: -
V gene: TRBV11-3
D gene: -
CDR3 DNA: TGTGCCAGCAGCTTAATAAGGGGGTTGTCAAATGAGCAGTTCTTC
CDR3 protein: CASSLIRGLSNEQFF

J gene: TRBJ1-2
CDR3 length: 15
clone size: -
V gene: TRBV28
D gene: TRBD1
CDR3 DNA: TGTGCCAGCAGTGAGGGACAGGGGGCAAGGGGCGGCTACACCTTC
CDR3 protein: CASSEGQGARGGYTF

J gene: TRBJ2-5
CDR3 length: 16
clone size: -
V gene: TRBV6-6
D gene: -
CDR3 DNA: TGTGCCAGCAGTTACACCCCGGGGATGTACCAAGAGACCCAGTACTTC
CDR3 protein: CASSYTPGMYQETQYF

J gene: TRBJ2-3
CDR3 length: 17
clone size: few
V gene: TRBV7-8
D gene: TRBD2
CDR3 DNA: TGTGCCAGCAGCTTAAGGGGGAGCGGGAGGACCTCAGATACGCAGTATTTT
CDR3 protein: CASSLRGSGRTSDTQYF

J gene: TRBJ1-1
CDR3 length: 15
clone size: -
V gene: TRBV7-9
D gene: -
CDR3 DNA: TGTGCCAGCAGCTTTTCTGGGCGCAGTAACACTGAAGCTTTCTTT
CDR3 protein: CASSFSGRSNTEAFF

J gene: TRBJ1-3
CDR3 length: 18
clone size: -
V gene: TRBV10-3
D gene: TRBD1
CDR3 DNA: TGTGCCATCAGTGACCCTCGGGTAGGAGGGGGCCGTGGAAACACCATATATTTT
CDR3 protein: CAISDPRVGGGRGNTIYF

J gene: TRBJ2-5
CDR3 length: 14
clone size: once
V gene: TRBV7-8
D gene: TRBD2
CDR3 DNA: TGTGCCAGCAGCTGGTCTAGCGGAGAAGAGACCCAGTACTTC
CDR3 protein: CASSWSSGEETQYF

J gene: TRBJ2-7
CDR3 length: 14
clone size: -
V gene: TRBV7-6
D gene: TRBD2
CDR3 DNA: TGTGCCAGCTCGCCGGGACTAGCGGGGGCCACCCCCTACTTC
CDR3 protein: CASSPGLAGATPYF

J gene: TRBJ1-1
CDR3 length: 13
clone size: -
V gene: TRBV7-3
D gene: TRBD1
CDR3 DNA: TGTGCCAGCAGCATAGACAGGGAAACTGAAGCTTTCTTT
CDR3 protein: CASSIDRETEAFF

J gene: TRBJ2-2
CDR3 length: 14
clone size: -
V gene: TRBV3-1/TRBV3-2
D gene: TRBD2
CDR3 DNA: TGTGCCAGCACTAGCGGGGCCGTGGCCGGGGAGCTGTTTTTT
CDR3 protein: CASTSGAVAGELFF

J gene: TRBJ1-4
CDR3 length: 17
clone size: -
V gene: TRBV25-1
D gene: -
CDR3 DNA: TGTGCCAGCAGTGTCGGAGGGTACCTTGATTCTAATGAAAAACTGTTTTTT
CDR3 protein: CASSVGGYLDSNEKLFF

J gene: TRBJ2-1
CDR3 length: 16
clone size: -
V gene: TRBV18
D gene: TRBD2
CDR3 DNA: TGTGCCAGCTCACCAAACACCCTAGCGGGAGGGGTTGAGCAGTTCTTC
CDR3 protein: CASSPNTLAGGVEQFF

J gene: TRBJ1-3
CDR3 length: 16
clone size: -
V gene: TRBV19
D gene: TRBD1
CDR3 DNA: TGTGCCAGTAGAAAATCCGACAGGGTCTCTGGAAACACCATATATTTT
CDR3 protein: CASRKSDRVSGNTIYF

J gene: TRBJ2-5
CDR3 length: 16
clone size: -
V gene: TRBV12-5
D gene: TRBD2
CDR3 DNA: TGTGCTAGTGGTCCCAGACTAGCGGGGGTAACGGAGACCCAGTACTTC
CDR3 protein: CASGPRLAGVTETQYF

J gene: TRBJ1-2
CDR3 length: 16
clone size: -
V gene: TRBV6-2/TRBV6-3
D gene: -
CDR3 DNA: TGTGCCAGCAGTCCCTTACAGAGACAGCGCCCATATGGCTACACCTTC
CDR3 protein: CASSPLQRQRPYGYTF

J gene: TRBJ2-3
CDR3 length: 16
clone size: -
V gene: TRBV5-4
D gene: TRBD2
CDR3 DNA: TGTGCCAGCAGATTCAGGGAAGCGGGGGGCGCAGATACGCAGTATTTT
CDR3 protein: CASRFREAGGADTQYF

J gene: TRBJ1-3
CDR3 length: 15
clone size: -
V gene: TRBV5-1
D gene: TRBD1
CDR3 DNA: TGCGCCAGCAGCTGGGGACAGGGGTACGGAAACACCATATATTTT
CDR3 protein: CASSWGQGYGNTIYF

J gene: TRBJ2-1
CDR3 length: 20
clone size: -
V gene: TRBV1
D gene: -
CDR3 DNA: TGCACCAGCAGCCTCCCATATCCCCGACTAGCGGGAGGAACCTACAATGAGCAGTTCTTC
CDR3 protein: CTSSLPYPRLAGGTYNEQFF

J gene: TRBJ1-1
CDR3 length: 11
clone size: -
V gene: TRBV7-9
D gene: -
CDR3 DNA: TGTGCCAGCAGCACAGGGCCCCCAGCTTTCTTT
CDR3 protein: CASSTGPPAFF

J gene: TRBJ2-7
CDR3 length: 14
clone size: -
V gene: TRBV5-3
D gene: TRBD2
CDR3 DNA: TGTGCCAGAAGCCCCGGGCCGTCCGGGGGGGAGCAGTACTTC
CDR3 protein: CARSPGPSGGEQYF

J gene: TRBJ1-6
CDR3 length: 15
clone size: -
V gene: TRBV7-9
D gene: TRBD1
CDR3 DNA: TGTGCCAGCAGGCCCGGGACAGGGGATAATTCACCCCTCCACTTT
CDR3 protein: CASRPGTGDNSPLHF

J gene: TRBJ2-1
CDR3 length: 15
clone size: -
V gene: TRBV4-1
D gene: -
CDR3 DNA: TGCGCCAGCACCTGGACAGTTGATTCCTACAATGAGCAGTTCTTC
CDR3 protein: CASTWTVDSYNEQFF

J gene: TRBJ1-4
CDR3 length: 17
clone size: -
V gene: TRBV18
D gene: TRBD1
CDR3 DNA: TGTGCCAGCTCACCGAGGACAGGGGTAGCAACTAATGAAAAACTGTTTTTT
CDR3 protein: CASSPRTGVATNEKLFF

J gene: TRBJ1-3
CDR3 length: 16
clone size: -
V gene: TRBV19
D gene: -
CDR3 DNA: TGTGCCAGTAGTATGAGATCCATATTCTCTGGAAACACCATATATTTT
CDR3 protein: CASSMRSIFSGNTIYF

J gene: TRBJ1-1
CDR3 length: 13
clone size: few
V gene: TRBV19
D gene: -
CDR3 DNA: TGTGCCAGTAGTATTTCGAGGAACACTGAAGCTTTCTTT
CDR3 protein: CASSISRNTEAFF

J gene: TRBJ1-6
CDR3 length: 15
clone size: -
V gene: TRBV6-5
D gene: -
CDR3 DNA: TGTGCCAGCAGTAGCCCCCACAGGCTCGGGTCACCCCTCCACTTT
CDR3 protein: CASSSPHRLGSPLHF

J gene: TRBJ1-5
CDR3 length: 16
clone size: once
V gene: TRBV7-8
D gene: TRBD1
CDR3 DNA: TGTGCCAGCAGCCTGACTGGGACAGTGTTCCGACAGCCCCAGCATTTT
CDR3 protein: CASSLTGTVFRQPQHF

J gene: TRBJ1-1
CDR3 length: 14
clone size: -
V gene: TRBV10-1
D gene: TRBD1
CDR3 DNA: TGCGCCAGCAGAGACAGGGAAGGGGGGACTGAAGCTTTCTTT
CDR3 protein: CASRDREGGTEAFF

J gene: TRBJ2-4
CDR3 length: 20
clone size: -
V gene: TRBV5-4
D gene: TRBD2
CDR3 DNA: TGTGCCAGCTTTCTGTATCCGGGACTAGCGGGGGGAGCAGCCAAAAACATTCAGTACTTC
CDR3 protein: CASFLYPGLAGGAAKNIQYF

J gene: TRBJ1-2
CDR3 length: 13
clone size: -
V gene: TRBV6-5
D gene: -
CDR3 DNA: TGTGCCAGCAGAAGGGAGGGCTCTACTGGCTACACCTTC
CDR3 protein: CASRREGSTGYTF

J gene: TRBJ1-1
CDR3 length: 11
clone size: -
V gene: TRBV30
D gene: -
CDR3 DNA: TGTGCCTGGAGTGTATTAGGGGTGCTCCTCTTT
CDR3 protein: CAWSVLGVLLF

J gene: TRBJ2-1
CDR3 length: 15
clone size: -
V gene: TRBV7-2
D gene: -
CDR3 DNA: TGTGCCAGCAGCTTAGTGACTTACTCCTACAATGAGCAGTTCTTC
CDR3 protein: CASSLVTYSYNEQFF

J gene: TRBJ2-1
CDR3 length: 14
clone size: once
V gene: TRBV27
D gene: -
CDR3 DNA: TGTGCCAGCAGTTTTGTGGTACTAGCTAATGAGCAGTTCTTC
CDR3 protein: CASSFVVLANEQFF

J gene: TRBJ2-7
CDR3 length: 15
clone size: once
V gene: TRBV28
D gene: TRBD1
CDR3 DNA: TGTGCCAGCAGTTTTGCCGGGACAGGGCACTACGAGCAGTACTTC
CDR3 protein: CASSFAGTGHYEQYF

J gene: TRBJ2-1
CDR3 length: 15
clone size: -
V gene: TRBV11-1
D gene: -
CDR3 DNA: TGTGCCAGCAGTTTGTTCGGGGGCTCCTACAATGAGCAGTTCTTC
CDR3 protein: CASSLFGGSYNEQFF

J gene: TRBJ1-4
CDR3 length: 17
clone size: -
V gene: TRBV5-6
D gene: TRBD1
CDR3 DNA: TGTGCCAGCAGCTTACTCCAGGGGGATGCAACTAATGAAAAACTGTTTTTT
CDR3 protein: CASSLLQGDATNEKLFF

J gene: TRBJ1-5
CDR3 length: 13
clone size: -
V gene: TRBV24-1
D gene: -
CDR3 DNA: TGTGCCACCAGTCAGGGGAACGGTCAGCCCCAGCATTTT
CDR3 protein: CATSQGNGQPQHF

J gene: TRBJ2-7
CDR3 length: 14
clone size: -
V gene: TRBV27
D gene: -
CDR3 DNA: TGTGCCAGCAGGATACAGGGAGTAAGCTACGAGCAGTACTTC
CDR3 protein: CASRIQGVSYEQYF

J gene: TRBJ1-2
CDR3 length: 15
clone size: -
V gene: TRBV5-1
D gene: TRBD1
CDR3 DNA: TGCGCCAGCAGCTTGCGACAGGGGGCCGTCTATGGCTACACCTTC
CDR3 protein: CASSLRQGAVYGYTF

J gene: TRBJ1-1
CDR3 length: 14
clone size: -
V gene: TRBV6-5
D gene: -
CDR3 DNA: TGTGCCAGCAGTTATCGGGGTTCTGACACTGAAGCTTTCTTT
CDR3 protein: CASSYRGSDTEAFF